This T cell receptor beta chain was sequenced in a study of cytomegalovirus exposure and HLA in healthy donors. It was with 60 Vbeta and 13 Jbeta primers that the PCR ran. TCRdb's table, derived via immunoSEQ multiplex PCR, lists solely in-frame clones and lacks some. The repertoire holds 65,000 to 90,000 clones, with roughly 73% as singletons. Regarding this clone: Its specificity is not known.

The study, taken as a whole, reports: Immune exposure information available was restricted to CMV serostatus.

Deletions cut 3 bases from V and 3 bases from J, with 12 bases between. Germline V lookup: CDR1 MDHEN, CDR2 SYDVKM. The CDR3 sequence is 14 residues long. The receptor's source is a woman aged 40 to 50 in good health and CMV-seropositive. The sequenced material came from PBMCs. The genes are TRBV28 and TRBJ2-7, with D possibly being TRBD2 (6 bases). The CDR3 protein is CASSFTGENYEQYF. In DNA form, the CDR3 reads TGTGCCAGCAGTTTCACGGGGGAAAACTACGAGCAGTACTTC.